These 15 T cell receptor beta chains originate from one sample sequenced in a study of cytotoxic CD8 clonotypes in ibrutinib-treated CLL. This table comes from immunoSEQ multiplex PCR, and its TCRdb copy is limited to in-frame clones, with some not included. The sample lists about 140,000 clones, around 76% occurring once. This specimen consisted of PBMCs, obtained after 24 months of ibrutinib treatment. The receptors derive from a human donor with chronic lymphocytic leukemia.

As DNA, the CDR3 is TGTGCCAGCAGCTTGGGTTCGGCGGCCGCTTTGACCGGGGAGCTGTTTTTT. The encoded protein is CASSLGSAAALTGELFF. The chain employs TRBV5-6 and TRBJ2-2, with D uncertain. The CDR3 totals 17 residues. The ends were cut back, 0 bases at V and 5 bases at J, with 17 bases in the middle. The germline V gene has CDR1 SGHDT and CDR2 YYEEEE. Full variable domain (outside the CDR3, taken from reference TRBV5-6 and TRBJ2-2): DAGVTQSPTHLIKTRGQQVTLRCSPKSGHDTVSWYQQALGQGPQFIFQYYEEEERQRGNFPDRFSGHQFPNYSSELNVNALLLGDSALYLCASSLGSAAALTGELFFGEGSRLTVL.

The V gene is TRBV19, the J gene TRBJ1-2; D might be TRBD1 (5 bases). Trimming stripped 3 bases from V and 5 bases from J, with 7 bases between. Germline assignment: CDR1 LNHDA and CDR2 SQIVND (reference sequence). The CDR3 runs to 12 residues. CDR3: CASSIRGYGYTF. The CDR3 bases are TGTGCCAGTAGTATCCGGGGGTATGGCTACACCTTC.

This clone occurred a few times. The chain couples TRBV2 to TRBJ2-7; TRBD2 matches at 13 bases. The germline V gene has CDR1 SNHLY and CDR2 FYNNEI. This CDR3 region has 14 residues. Trimming took 6 bases from V and 4 from J; bases not matched to a gene: 3. CDR3: CASRALAGGYEQYF. CDR3 DNA sequence: TGTGCCAGCAGGGCACTAGCGGGGGGGTACGAGCAGTACTTC.

The gene calls are TRBV4-2 and TRBJ1-5; D remains ambiguous. Deletions cut 0 bases from V and 6 bases from J, with 18 bases between. The CDR3 is made up of 17 amino acids. Germline CDR1 LGHNA, CDR2 YNFKEQ. The CDR3 sequence: CASSQDPGGNRGQPQHF. The DNA for the CDR3 is TGTGCCAGCAGCCAAGACCCGGGAGGGAATCGCGGTCAGCCCCAGCATTTT.

The chain is built from TRBV11-3 and TRBJ2-1; D remains unclear. The germline CDR1 and CDR2 sequences are SGHNT and YENEEA. CDR3 length equals 14 residues. Deletions cut 5 bases from V and 3 bases from J, with 11 bases between. Here the CDR3 reads CASSPGGSYNEQFF. The CDR3 region has the DNA TGTGCCAGCAGCCCCGGCGGCAGCTACAATGAGCAGTTCTTC.

The CDR3 protein is CASSHSRQSVSVKNTEAFF. CDR3 coding DNA: TGTGCCAGCAGCCACTCGCGACAGTCGGTTTCGGTAAAGAACACTGAAGCTTTCTTT. V and J are TRBV14 and TRBJ1-1; D possibly corresponds to TRBD1 (5 bases). Between the trimmed V and J ends, which lost 3 bases and 1 base, there was a span of 24 bases. There are 19 residues in the CDR3. The germline V gene encodes CDR1 SGHDN and CDR2 FVKESK.

This clone was picked up a small number of times. This sample includes further DNA sequences coding for the same CDR3. V usage is TRBV28 and J usage is TRBJ1-2; maybe TRBD1 (5 bases). V was shortened by 3 bases and J by 8 bases, with 10 bases between the two germline ends. The CDR3 consists of 12 residues. Germline V CDR1 and CDR2: MDHEN, SYDVKM. This chain's CDR3 is CASSLGRGGYTF. CDR3 in DNA: TGTGCCAGCAGTTTGGGTCGGGGCGGCTACACCTTC.

The V call is TRBV29-1, the J call TRBJ1-2, with no clear D. The CDR3 is 12 amino acids. Germline values: CDR1 SQVTM, CDR2 ANQGSEA. V lost 6 bases, J lost 8 bases, and 16 bases lay in between. DNA of the CDR3: TGCAGCGTCCTTCCCCCCCCCGTAGGCTACACCTTC. Amino acids: CSVLPPPVGYTF. The full variable domain, completed using reference TRBV29-1 and TRBJ1-2, is SAVISQKPSRDICQRGTSLTIQCQVDSQVTMMFWYRQQPGQSLTLIATANQGSEATYESGFVIDKFPISRPNLTFSTLTVSNMSPEDSSIYLCSVLPPPVGYTFGSGTRLTVV.

In this sample, this clone turned up many times. The chain joins TRBV7-9 to TRBJ2-5, with D possibly being TRBD2 (5 bases). Deletions cut 5 bases from V and 5 bases from J, with 12 bases between. The CDR3 contains 13 residues. Germline lookup yields CDR1 SEHNR and CDR2 FQNEAQ (reference sequence). As DNA, the CDR3 is TGTGCCAGCAGCCGCAATCCGGGGGAGACCCAGTACTTC. This encodes CASSRNPGETQYF.

This chain links TRBV4-3 with TRBJ2-7; the D gene is possibly TRBD2 (7 bases). The ends were cut back, 0 bases at V and 3 bases at J, with 12 bases in the middle. The germline CDR1 and CDR2 sequences are LGHNA and YSLEER. The CDR3 runs to 15 residues. The CDR3 reads CASSQEGGPYYEQYF. The CDR3, as DNA: TGCGCCAGCAGCCAAGAGGGGGGGCCCTACTACGAGCAGTACTTC.

This clone was counted between two and nine times. V usage is TRBV5-6 and J usage is TRBJ2-3; D may match TRBD1 or TRBD2 (6 bases each). CDR1 and CDR2 (germline): SGHDT, YYEEEE. The CDR3 length is 14 residues. Trimming left V 7 bases short and J 2 bases short, with 14 bases between. CDR3: CASCVGGHTDTQYF. DNA for the CDR3: TGTGCCAGCTGCGTGGGGGGCCACACAGATACGCAGTATTTT.

The chain combines TRBV5-1 with TRBJ2-7; 11 nucleotides align to TRBD1. Germline trimming cut 3 bases from V and 9 bases from J; bases unmatched to any gene: 5. Germline CDR1 reads SGHRS; CDR2 reads YFSETQ. The CDR3 contains 13 residues. The CDR3 loop is CASSYGQGAGQYF. For the CDR3, the DNA is TGCGCCAGCAGCTACGGACAGGGGGCAGGGCAGTACTTC.

This clone was detected many times. The rearrangement uses TRBV18 and TRBJ1-1, with no clear D. The CDR3 is made up of 14 amino acids. With 6 bases removed from V and 4 bases from J, the gap between germline ends came to 15 bases. CDR1 and CDR2 from the germline V gene are KGHSH and LQKENI. The CDR3 DNA reads as TGTGCCAGCTCGCCTACTACTGGAGGCACTGAAGCTTTCTTT. Amino acids: CASSPTTGGTEAFF.

V is TRBV6-5 and J is TRBJ1-2, with D uncertain. This CDR3 is 13 amino acids long. Trimming shortened V by 2 bases and J by 2 bases, and 6 bases separated the two germline ends. Germline lookup yields CDR1 MNHEY and CDR2 SVGAGI. This CDR3 reads CASSYVPNYGYTF. The CDR3 bases are TGTGCCAGCAGTTACGTCCCGAACTATGGCTACACCTTC.

This chain uses TRBV9 with TRBJ1-3; D ambiguous. Per the germline V gene, CDR1 is SGDLS and CDR2 is YYNGEE. Trimming shortened V by 6 bases and J by 0 bases, and 7 bases separated the two germline ends. The CDR3 length is 13 residues. The CDR3 DNA reads TGTGCCAGCACCCGGGACTCTGGAAACACCATATATTTT. The encoded protein is CASTRDSGNTIYF.